The entry below describes one T cell receptor (beta chain). Its antigen remains undetermined. The record has no base qualities; no much larger clone is one base away. This entry is derived from a study of vaccination effects on CD4 cells after COVID-19 (dated by TCRdb to about 2022). Describing the broader study: To identify antigen-specific CD4+ T cell clonotypes by their expansion, the ViraFEST assay first stimulated PBMC with viral peptide pools and then applied TCR sequencing. Each participant received two doses of an mRNA SARS-CoV-2 vaccine, either BNT162b2 or mRNA-1273. About 2 million PBMC per well were cultured in IMDM with about 5% human AB serum, 10 IU/ml IL-2 and gentamicin, plus 10 ug/ml peptides. SARS-CoV-2 spike-specific CD4+ TCR repertoires from before and after mRNA vaccination were compared in COVID-19 convalescent patients and in infection-naive vaccine recipients. The full study included 10 to 11 COVID-19 convalescent patients and a few SARS-CoV-2-naive healthy vaccine recipients. Cultures from other donors in the study were sequenced using the Oncomine TCR Beta short-read assay on an Illumina iSeq 100. The full study reports these points: Both infection-induced and vaccine-induced clones contracted markedly at late post-vaccination timepoints, which is consistent with waning T cell responses. The study was limited by a small number of convalescent patients and lacked early post-infection timepoints. In healthy vaccine recipients, vaccine-induced clones were almost all SARS-CoV-2 mono-reactive, with only 1 of 255 cross-reactive with common cold coronaviruses.

CDR3 length: 13 amino acids, cysteine to phenylalanine. The only DNA kept is the CDR3, 39 bases in frame from the first base. Clipping removes 6 bases from V and 8 bases from J, with 8 as the unmatched junction base count. The germline V gene yields SNHLY for CDR1 and FYNNEI for CDR2. After less than eleven days of culture, CD4+ T cells were isolated with the EasySep CD4+ T cell isolation kit. None of the healthy vaccine recipients had a prior SARS-CoV-2 infection, which was confirmed by nucleocapsid antibody tests that came back negative both before and after vaccination. On days 3 and 7, half of the culture medium was replaced with fresh IL-2-containing medium. Each peptide stimulation condition was cultured in triplicate wells unless otherwise noted. PBMC were separated from whole blood using Ficoll-Paque Plus gradient centrifugation and were then either cryopreserved at -140C or used fresh. The QIAamp micro DNA kit was used to extract genomic DNA from the cultured CD4+ T cells.

Library preparation was by the immunoSEQ multiplex PCR assay. DNA from the cultured, isolated CD4+ T cells was subjected to TCR beta CDR3 sequencing. In the original analysis: Non-productive TCR sequences were removed and reads were trimmed to the CDR3 region, keeping CDR3s of at least 7 amino acids. Antigen-specific clonotypes were identified using the MANAFEST web app by comparison of expansion in peptide wells against reference cultures. For clones to be considered positive, expansion at FDR<0.05 versus reference and all other wells, an odds ratio above 5, and a frequency above 0.1% in two replicate wells were required. Cross-reactive clonotypes were defined as significantly expanded in SARS-CoV-2 spike wells and in at least one common cold coronavirus spike condition. CDR3 similarity was assessed by Levenshtein distance with the stringdist R package, and unrooted trees were built with ape in R 3.6.1. Not all clones reach the TCRdb copy of this immuneACCESS table, which keeps in-frame sequences only. Checked studies attribute under half of the gap to unresolved V genes and leave the rest unexplained. The D gene and trimming were derived from the DNA, and the V and J assignments and clone size from that table. Here the sample has about 72,000 clones; around 77% occur a single time. The ten largest make up around 2% of the sample.

The receptor's source is a human donor who received a COVID-19 vaccine. The receptor chain draws on TRBV2 and TRBJ1-2; 8 bases in the junction line up with TRBD1. Specimen: CD4+ T cells from PBMCs cultured without peptide, collected before COVID-19 vaccination. Read as DNA, the sequence is TGTGCCAGCAGCGGACAGGGAGGGAACGGCTACACCTTC. Its translation is CASSGQGGNGYTF.